The 26 T cell receptor beta chains given below trace back to one sample, sequenced in a study of cytomegalovirus exposure and HLA in healthy donors. PCR involved 60 Vbeta and 13 Jbeta primers. Sequencing was performed with immunoSEQ multiplex PCR; in TCRdb, only in-frame clones are kept and a portion is missing. The sample holds roughly 70,000 clones, approximately 70% seen once. Sequenced: PBMCs. All receptors derive from a male donor in good health and CMV-seropositive.

On this clone itself: Other nucleotide sequences from this sample produce the same CDR3. V gene TRBV27 combines with J gene TRBJ2-2; D unclear. Germline V gene sequence: CDR1 MNHEY, CDR2 SMNVEV (reference sequence). Trimming removed 4 bases from V and 1 base from J, with 4 bases in between. The CDR3 totals 13 residues. CDR3 region: CASSSWNTGELFF. CDR3 bases: TGTGCCAGCAGTTCTTGGAACACCGGGGAGCTGTTTTTT.

The V and J genes are TRBV5-1 and TRBJ2-2; 8 positions match TRBD1. The CDR3 sequence is 14 residues long. The J segment lost 7 bases and the V segment lost 4 bases, leaving 6 bases of the junction unmatched. The germline V gene has CDR1 SGHRS and CDR2 YFSETQ. CDR3 residues: CASSRRTGIGELFF. The CDR3 DNA sequence: TGCGCCAGCAGCCGCCGGACAGGGATCGGGGAGCTGTTTTTT.

This clone occurred a few times. V usage is TRBV6-4 and J usage is TRBJ2-3, with 9 bases fitting TRBD2. In germline, CDR1 is MRHNA, CDR2 SNTAGT. The CDR3 extends over 14 amino acids. Unmatched junction bases numbered 1, after V lost 0 bases and J lost 6 bases. The CDR3 reads CASSDSSGGDTQYF. CDR3 DNA sequence: TGTGCCAGCAGTGACTCGAGCGGGGGGGATACGCAGTATTTT.

The genes are TRBV27 and TRBJ1-2, with 7 bases matching TRBD1. This CDR3 has 13 residues. J gave up 3 bases and V 5 bases, and 3 bases lay outside the gene matches. Germline lookup yields CDR1 MNHEY and CDR2 SMNVEV (reference sequence). The CDR3 region has the DNA TGTGCCAGCAGTATCGACAGGGACTATGGCTACACCTTC. Amino acids: CASSIDRDYGYTF.

The chain is built from TRBV2 and TRBJ2-7; 7 bases are a match to TRBD1. Germline trimming cut 6 bases from V and 0 bases from J; bases unmatched to any gene: 8. The germline gives CDR1 SNHLY, CDR2 FYNNEI. This CDR3 is built from 15 residues. CDR3 nucleotide sequence: TGTGCCAGCAGGGGTTACAGGGGAGACTCCTACGAGCAGTACTTC. This translates into CASRGYRGDSYEQYF.

V gene TRBV19 combines with J gene TRBJ2-7; D is ambiguous. Germline V CDR1 and CDR2: LNHDA, SQIVND (reference sequence). The CDR3 is made up of 11 amino acids. The V and J ends lost 8 bases and 5 bases respectively, with 10 bases between them. Written as DNA, the CDR3 is TGTGCCAGTTCCCTGAGGAACGAGCAGTACTTC. It codes for CASSLRNEQYF.

The V and J genes are TRBV4-1 and TRBJ2-1; tentative D call: TRBD1 (5 bases). Trimming removed 3 bases from V and 7 bases from J, with 22 bases in between. The CDR3 length is 17 residues. Germline V lookup: CDR1 MGHRA, CDR2 YSYEKL. Written as DNA, the CDR3 is TGCGCCAGCAGCCAGTTGCCCCTGGGTCTCCAGGGTAATGAGCAGTTCTTC. Translated, it gives CASSQLPLGLQGNEQFF.

This chain uses TRBV5-1 with TRBJ1-1; tentative D call: TRBD1 (5 bases). Per germline, CDR1 SGHRS and CDR2 YFSETQ. This CDR3 has 15 amino acids. Trimming cost V 0 bases and J 6 bases, with 15 bases left between them. CDR3: CASSLVDGAGAEAFF. DNA of the CDR3: TGCGCCAGCAGCTTGGTAGATGGGGCGGGGGCTGAAGCTTTCTTT. The full variable domain, with the rest looked up from reference TRBV5-1 and TRBJ1-1, is KAGVTQTPRYLIKTRGQQVTLSCSPISGHRSVSWYQQTPGQGLQFLFEYFSETQRNKGNFPGRFSGRQFSNSRSEMNVSTLELGDSALYLCASSLVDGAGAEAFFGQGTRLTVV.

The count of this clone is one. V is TRBV2 and J is TRBJ1-6; D unclear. Germline V gives CDR1 SNHLY, CDR2 FYNNEI. The CDR3 is made up of 15 amino acids. The V and J ends lost 8 bases and 0 bases respectively, with 11 bases between them. In DNA, the CDR3 is TGTGCCAGCTATAGACTCAGCTCCTATAATTCACCCCTCCACTTT. It specifies CASYRLSSYNSPLHF.

This clone turned up a few times. The rearrangement uses TRBV10-3 and TRBJ1-1; D is unclear. Per germline, CDR1 ENHRY and CDR2 SYGVKD. CDR3 length: 14 amino acids. Deletions cut 2 bases from V and 2 bases from J, with 9 bases between. CDR3 protein: CAISEGGSNTEAFF. The DNA of the CDR3 is TGTGCCATCAGTGAGGGCGGTTCTAACACTGAAGCTTTCTTT.

V usage is TRBV6-5 and J usage is TRBJ2-5; 12 positions agree with TRBD1. This CDR3 has 16 residues. The germline V gene encodes CDR1 MNHEY and CDR2 SVGAGI. The trim removed 2 bases at V and 1 base at J, leaving 2 bases unmatched. For the CDR3, the DNA is TGTGCCAGCAGTTACGGGACAGGGGGCGTCCAAGAGACCCAGTACTTC. Residues: CASSYGTGGVQETQYF.

The CDR3 DNA follows: TGTGCCAGCAGCTTAGACGGCCTAGCGGGGAACACAGATACGCAGTATTTT. The encoded protein is CASSLDGLAGNTDTQYF. The J gene is TRBJ2-3, the V gene TRBV11-2; 9 bases match TRBD2. The J segment lost 2 bases and the V segment lost 0 bases, leaving 6 bases of the junction unmatched. The CDR3 runs to 17 residues. Looked up from germline, CDR1 is SGHAT and CDR2 is FQNNGV.

The gene calls are TRBV5-1 and TRBJ2-1; 7 positions agree with TRBD2. Looked up from germline, CDR1 is SGHRS and CDR2 is YFSETQ. The CDR3 runs 16 residues. The V gene end was trimmed by 6 bases and the J gene end by 0 bases; junction bases not matched to a gene: 9. The CDR3 DNA reads as TGCGCCAGCACCTCTAGCGGCGAAAGCTCCTACAATGAGCAGTTCTTC. It yields the protein CASTSSGESSYNEQFF.

This chain uses TRBV19 with TRBJ1-5, with D perhaps TRBD1 (6 bases). V was shortened by 6 bases and J by 5 bases, with 11 bases between the two germline ends. The CDR3 spans 13 residues. Germline V lookup: CDR1 LNHDA, CDR2 SQIVND (reference sequence). CDR3 residues: CASRPTGYQPQHF. The CDR3 DNA is TGTGCCAGTAGACCGACAGGCTATCAGCCCCAGCATTTT. Using reference TRBV19 and TRBJ1-5 for the parts outside the CDR3, the full variable domain is DGGITQSPKYLFRKEGQNVTLSCEQNLNHDAMYWYRQDPGQGLRLIYYSQIVNDFQKGDIAEGYSVSREKKESFPLTVTSAQKNPTAFYLCASRPTGYQPQHFGDGTRLSIL.

CDR3 in DNA: TGTGCCAGCAGCACGAGAGGAGCCAACTATGGCTACACCTTC. Its translation is CASSTRGANYGYTF. This chain links TRBV11-2 with TRBJ1-2; D is uncertain. Germline-derived CDR1 and CDR2 are SGHAT and FQNNGV. Between the trimmed V and J ends, which lost 5 bases and 2 bases, there was a span of 12 bases. The CDR3 sequence is 14 residues long. Variable domain in full (rest from reference TRBV11-2 and TRBJ1-2): EAGVAQSPRYKIIEKRQSVAFWCNPISGHATLYWYQQILGQGPKLLIQFQNNGVVDDSQLPKDRFSAERLKGVDSTLKIQPAKLEDSAVYLCASSTRGANYGYTFGSGTRLTVV.

This sequence joins TRBV6-6 and TRBJ1-3, with 7 bases aligning to TRBD1. The trim removed 6 bases at V and 1 base at J, leaving 3 bases unmatched. The CDR3 contains 14 residues. Looked up from germline, CDR1 is MNHNY and CDR2 is SVGAGI (reference sequence). The CDR3 sequence is CASSSGQSGNTIYF. The DNA for the CDR3 is TGTGCCAGCAGCTCGGGACAGTCTGGAAACACCATATATTTT.

This clone was seen only a few times. The genes are TRBV15 and TRBJ1-4, with TRBD1 matching 8 bases. The trim removed 3 bases at V and 9 bases at J, leaving 3 bases unmatched. The CDR3 length is 13 residues. The germline V gene encodes CDR1 LNHNV and CDR2 YYDKDF (reference sequence). The CDR3 DNA is TGTGCCACCAGCAGCGGACAGGGTAAAAAACTGTTTTTT. This codes for CATSSGQGKKLFF.

The chain is built from TRBV2 and TRBJ2-7, with 11 bases aligning to TRBD1. The germline V gene has CDR1 SNHLY and CDR2 FYNNEI. The CDR3 spans 12 residues. The J segment lost 9 bases and the V segment lost 6 bases, leaving 4 bases of the junction unmatched. CDR3 DNA sequence: TGTGCCAGCAGGGGGACAGGGGGAGGGCAGTACTTC. Translated, it gives CASRGTGGGQYF.

This chain joins TRBV6-1 and TRBJ1-1, with D perhaps TRBD1 (5 bases). The V end lost 6 bases, the J end lost 0 bases, and 14 bases lay between the germline ends. The CDR3 is 15 amino acids. Germline CDR1 MNHNS, CDR2 SASEGT. CDR3 residues: CASSRTGSLNTEAFF. The CDR3 bases are TGTGCCAGCAGCAGAACAGGCAGTCTGAACACTGAAGCTTTCTTT.

Notes on this clone: The junction departs from the called germline gene at one end, perhaps through a read error. The sample carries other DNA sequences with the same CDR3. The V gene is TRBV7-9, the J gene TRBJ1-2; no definite D call. This CDR3 region has 14 residues. Looked up from germline, CDR1 is SEHNR and CDR2 is FQNEAQ (reference sequence). The CDR3 sequence is CASSLDSADYGYTF. Here the CDR3 DNA reads TGTGCCAGTAGCTTAGACTCGGCGGACTATGGCTACACCTTC.

In DNA, the CDR3 is TGTGCCTGGGGACTAGCGGGCAACTACGAGCAGTACTTC. It yields the protein CAWGLAGNYEQYF. The chain couples TRBV30 to TRBJ2-7; TRBD2 matches 11 bases. After removal of 5 bases from V and 3 bases from J, the junction contained 3 bases not matched to a gene. The CDR3 consists of 13 residues. Germline loops: CDR1 GTSNPN, CDR2 SVGIG (reference sequence).

The V call is TRBV6-1, the J call TRBJ1-3, with D hard to call. The CDR3 length is 15 residues. V was pared by 5 bases and J by 0 bases, with 11 bases between. Germline V lookup: CDR1 MNHNS, CDR2 SASEGT. Here the CDR3 reads CASSPDRSSGNTIYF. CDR3 nucleotide sequence: TGTGCCAGCAGTCCCGACCGGAGCTCTGGAAACACCATATATTTT.

The gene calls are TRBV27 and TRBJ2-5, with 7 positions matching TRBD1. The CDR3 runs 15 residues. The germline V gene encodes CDR1 MNHEY and CDR2 SMNVEV (reference sequence). The trim removed 2 bases at V and 5 bases at J, leaving 8 bases unmatched. This chain's CDR3 is CASSLMTGIRETQYF. CDR3 in DNA: TGTGCCAGCAGTTTAATGACAGGGATTCGTGAGACCCAGTACTTC.

V gene TRBV19 combines with J gene TRBJ2-2, with D maybe TRBD2 (6 bases). Germline loops: CDR1 LNHDA, CDR2 SQIVND (reference sequence). The germline V and J ends were trimmed by 5 bases and 7 bases, with 20 bases remaining between them. This CDR3 has 16 residues. The CDR3 DNA is TGTGCCAGTAGTTACTCGACTAGTCGCAGGATCGGGGAGCTGTTTTTT. Translation gives CASSYSTSRRIGELFF.

The J gene is TRBJ1-4, the V gene TRBV2, with a possible D match to TRBD1 (5 bases). Looked up from germline, CDR1 is SNHLY and CDR2 is FYNNEI. The V gene lost 6 bases and the J gene lost 10 bases, with 12 bases spanning the gap. The CDR3 loop spans 12 amino acids. This CDR3 is CASRESQGKLFF. CDR3 coding DNA: TGTGCCAGCAGAGAATCCCAGGGAAAACTGTTTTTT.

This chain links TRBV11-1 with TRBJ2-1; a possible D gene is TRBD2 (5 bases). CDR1 is SGHAT and CDR2 is FQDESV in the germline V gene (reference sequence). V lost 6 bases and J lost 8, with 14 bases in between. CDR3 length: 13 amino acids. The CDR3 spells CASRSQTRDEQFF. Here the CDR3 DNA reads TGTGCCAGCAGGTCACAAACTAGGGATGAGCAGTTCTTC.